This T cell receptor beta chain was sequenced during a study of early T cells in non-severe SARS-CoV-2 infection. Whole-study context: From unsorted whole blood, bulk RNA was sequenced, and the chains remained unpaired. Study outcomes and limitations: Sequences matched to VDJdb favored anti-spike CD8 responses, while private and CD4 specificities were missed.

Individual cDNA molecules were tagged with unique molecular identifiers, the study reported. In TCRdb, the 5' RACE reads were re-called with MiXCR into one record per CDR3 protein. This table holds some 77,000 distinct CDR3 sequences, roughly 13% found once. The CDR3 consists of 14 residues. Germline loops: CDR1 SQVTM, CDR2 ANQGSEA. Trimming stripped 8 bases from V and 0 bases from J, with 16 bases between. This clonotype was seen a few times. Its antigen is not known. This clonotype was obtained from an adult who was a healthcare worker with PCR-confirmed SARS-CoV-2 infection or an uninfected control (not recorded which). Sample: whole blood. The chain employs TRBV29-1 and TRBJ2-5, with D perhaps TRBD1 (6 bases). The CDR3 spells CSRPGQGYQETQYF. CDR3 in DNA: TGCAGCCGCCCGGGCCAGGGGTACCAAGAGACCCAGTACTTC.